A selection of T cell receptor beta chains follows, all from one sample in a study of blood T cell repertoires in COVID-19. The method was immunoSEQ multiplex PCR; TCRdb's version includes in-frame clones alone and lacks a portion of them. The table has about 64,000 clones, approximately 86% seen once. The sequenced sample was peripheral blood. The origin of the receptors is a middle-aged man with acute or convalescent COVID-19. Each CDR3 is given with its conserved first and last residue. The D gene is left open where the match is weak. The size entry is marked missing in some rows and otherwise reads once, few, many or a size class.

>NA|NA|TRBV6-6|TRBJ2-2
TGTGCCAGCGGTAGGCCCAGGGGGGAAGGGACCGGGGAGCTGTTTTTT
CASGRPRGEGTGELFF
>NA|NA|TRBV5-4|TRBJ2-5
TGTGCCAGCAGCCCGGAGCCCCAAGAGACCCAGTACTTC
CASSPEPQETQYF
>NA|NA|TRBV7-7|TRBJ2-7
TGTGCTAGCAGCTTAGGGTGCGGTTGGGTGAGGGACTACGAGCAGTACTTC
CASSLGCGWVRDYEQYF
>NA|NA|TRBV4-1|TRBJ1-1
TGCGCCAGCAGCCGCCCGGCGGGGACTTTTGAAGCTTTCTTT
CASSRPAGTFEAFF
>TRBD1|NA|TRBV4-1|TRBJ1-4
TGCGCCAGCAGCCCCGGACAGGGAGTAACTAATGAAAAACTGTTTTTT
CASSPGQGVTNEKLFF
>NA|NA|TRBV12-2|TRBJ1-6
TGTGCAAGTCGTATAAGGGACTTAAATAATTCACCCCTCCACTTT
CASRIRDLNNSPLHF
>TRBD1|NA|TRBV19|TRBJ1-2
TGTGCCAGTAGTATAACAGAAGGGGGCCACTACACCTTC
CASSITEGGHYTF
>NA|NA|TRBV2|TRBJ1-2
TGTGCCAGCACAACACAGCCCGCCGGCTACACCTTC
CASTTQPAGYTF
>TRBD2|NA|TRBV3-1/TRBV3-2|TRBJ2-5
TGTGCCAGCAGCCAAGATAGCGGGGTAGGGACCCAGTACTTC
CASSQDSGVGTQYF
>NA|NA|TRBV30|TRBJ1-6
TGTGCCTGGAGTAGTTCCAGTGGTAACCGTTCACCCCTCCACTTT
CAWSSSSGNRSPLHF
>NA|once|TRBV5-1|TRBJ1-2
TGCGCCAGCAGCTTGGTTCTGTCGCAGGAAGGTAGCTACACCTTC
CASSLVLSQEGSYTF